Here is one T cell receptor (beta chain) with its context. TCRdb's table, derived via immunoSEQ multiplex PCR, lists solely in-frame clones and lacks some. Counted here are 310,000 or so clones, roughly 89% occurring once; the ten biggest clones make up 1.5% to 2%. CDR3 length: 15 residues. With 1 base removed from V and 1 base from J, the gap between germline ends came to 11 bases. Germline CDR1 SGHTA, CDR2 FQGNSA. The data belong to a study of blood T cell repertoires in COVID-19. Study-wide context: Sources were T cells, B-cell-depleted T cells, or PBMCs; the material itself was cDNA or gDNA.

The specimen was PBMCs or T cells enriched from blood (not recorded which). The TCR was taken from a woman between 18 and 29 years old with acute COVID-19. The chain couples TRBV7-2 to TRBJ2-7, with D possibly being TRBD2 (5 bases). Here the CDR3 reads CASSLGGLESYEQYF. CDR3 DNA: TGTGCCAGCAGCTTAGGTGGACTCGAGTCCTACGAGCAGTACTTC.